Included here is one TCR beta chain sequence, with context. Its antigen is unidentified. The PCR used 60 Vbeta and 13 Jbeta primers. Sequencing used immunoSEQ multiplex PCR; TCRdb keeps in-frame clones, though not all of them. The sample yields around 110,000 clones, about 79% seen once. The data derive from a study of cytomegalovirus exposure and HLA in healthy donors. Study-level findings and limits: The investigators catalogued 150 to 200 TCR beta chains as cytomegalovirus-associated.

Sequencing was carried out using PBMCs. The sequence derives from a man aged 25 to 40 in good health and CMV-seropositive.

CDR3 sequence reads: CASSFTGHPPRGGQYF. The CDR3, as DNA: TGTGCCAGCAGTTTTACGGGCCATCCCCCTAGGGGGGGGCAGTACTTC. The rearrangement links TRBV28 to TRBJ2-7, with D possibly being TRBD2 (7 bases). V gave up 3 bases and J gave up 9 bases, with 24 bases separating them. The germline V gene has CDR1 MDHEN and CDR2 SYDVKM. The CDR3 length is 16 residues.